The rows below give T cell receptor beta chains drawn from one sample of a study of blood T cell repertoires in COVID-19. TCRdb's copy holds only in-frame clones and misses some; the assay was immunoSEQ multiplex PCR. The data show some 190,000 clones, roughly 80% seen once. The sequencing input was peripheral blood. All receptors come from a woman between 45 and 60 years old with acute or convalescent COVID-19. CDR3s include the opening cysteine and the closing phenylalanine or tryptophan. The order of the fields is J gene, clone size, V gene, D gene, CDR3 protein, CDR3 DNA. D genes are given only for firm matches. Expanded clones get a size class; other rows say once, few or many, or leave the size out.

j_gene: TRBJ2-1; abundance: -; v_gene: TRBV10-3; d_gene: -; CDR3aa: CAISGQLSYNEQFF; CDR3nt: TGTGCCATCAGTGGACAGCTCTCCTACAATGAGCAGTTCTTC
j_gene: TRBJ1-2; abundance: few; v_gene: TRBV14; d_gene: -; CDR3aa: CASSRIQGLLVSGYTF; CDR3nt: TGTGCCAGCAGCCGAATACAGGGTCTTCTTGTGAGTGGCTACACCTTC
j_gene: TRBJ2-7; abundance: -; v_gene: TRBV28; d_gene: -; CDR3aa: CASSSPFLEQYF; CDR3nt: TGTGCCAGCAGCTCCCCCTTTCTCGAGCAGTACTTC
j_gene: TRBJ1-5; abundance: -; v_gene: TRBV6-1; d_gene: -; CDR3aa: CASSERWGRGNQPQHF; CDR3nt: TGTGCCAGCAGTGAACGATGGGGGCGAGGCAATCAGCCCCAGCATTTT
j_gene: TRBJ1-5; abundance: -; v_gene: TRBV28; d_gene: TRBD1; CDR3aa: CASSLGQGRNNQPQHF; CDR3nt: TGTGCCAGCAGTTTAGGACAGGGCAGGAACAATCAGCCCCAGCATTTT
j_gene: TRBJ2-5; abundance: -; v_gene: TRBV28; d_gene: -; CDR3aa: CASTLRGTQETQYF; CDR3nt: TGTGCCAGCACCCTAAGGGGGACCCAAGAGACCCAGTACTTC
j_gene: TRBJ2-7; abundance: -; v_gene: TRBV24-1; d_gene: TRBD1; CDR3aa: CATSESGTEHPYEQYF; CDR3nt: TGTGCCACCAGTGAGTCCGGGACAGAGCATCCCTACGAGCAGTACTTC
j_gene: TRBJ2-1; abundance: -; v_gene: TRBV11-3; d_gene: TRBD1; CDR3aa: CASSFEQGAGEQFF; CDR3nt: TGTGCCAGCAGCTTCGAACAGGGGGCGGGTGAGCAGTTCTTC
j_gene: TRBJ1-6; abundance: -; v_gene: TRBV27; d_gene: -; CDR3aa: CASSYNTGRAYSPLHF; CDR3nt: TGTGCCAGCAGCTACAATACAGGGAGGGCTTATTCACCCCTCCACTTT
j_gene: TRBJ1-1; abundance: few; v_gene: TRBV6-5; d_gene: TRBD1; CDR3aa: CASSYRRGDTEAFF; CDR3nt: TGTGCCAGCAGTTACCGCAGGGGGGACACTGAAGCTTTCTTT
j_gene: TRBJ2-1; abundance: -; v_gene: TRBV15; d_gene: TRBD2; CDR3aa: CATRFAGGYNEQFF; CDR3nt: TGTGCCACCCGATTTGCGGGGGGCTACAATGAGCAGTTCTTC
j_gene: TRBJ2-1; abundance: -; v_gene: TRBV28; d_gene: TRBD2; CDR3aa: CASSQSSGGTYNEQFF; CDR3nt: TGTGCCAGCAGCCAAAGTTCGGGGGGGACCTACAATGAGCAGTTCTTC
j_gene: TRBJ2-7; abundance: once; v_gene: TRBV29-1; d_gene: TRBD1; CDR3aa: CSVALRGDRGSYEQYF; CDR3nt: TGCAGCGTTGCCCTCCGCGGGGACAGGGGCTCCTACGAGCAGTACTTC
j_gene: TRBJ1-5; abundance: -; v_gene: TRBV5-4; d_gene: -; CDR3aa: CASSFPGENQPQHF; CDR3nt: TGTGCCAGCAGCTTCCCTGGGGAGAATCAGCCCCAGCATTTT
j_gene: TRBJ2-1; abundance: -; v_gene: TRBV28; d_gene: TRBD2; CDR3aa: CASRSGTSGYNEQFF; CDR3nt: TGTGCCAGCAGGTCCGGGACTAGCGGCTACAATGAGCAGTTCTTC
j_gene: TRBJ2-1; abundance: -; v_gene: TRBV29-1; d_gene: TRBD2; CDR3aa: CSAINLAGGNEQFF; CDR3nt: TGCAGCGCTATAAACCTAGCGGGAGGCAATGAGCAGTTCTTC
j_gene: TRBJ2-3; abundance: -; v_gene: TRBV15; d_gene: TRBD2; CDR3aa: CATSRATPPAGGTDTQYF; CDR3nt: TGTGCCACCAGCAGAGCCACCCCTCCCGCGGGGGGAACAGATACGCAGTATTTT
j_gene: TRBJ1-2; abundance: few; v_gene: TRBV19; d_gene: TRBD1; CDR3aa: CASSIRGQSNYGYTF; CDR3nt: TGTGCCAGTAGTATACGGGGACAGTCCAACTATGGCTACACCTTC
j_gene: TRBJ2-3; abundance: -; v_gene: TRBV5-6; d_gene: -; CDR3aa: CASSSPRPGGVQYF; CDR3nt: TGTGCCAGCAGCTCGCCTCGGCCGGGCGGGGTGCAGTATTTT
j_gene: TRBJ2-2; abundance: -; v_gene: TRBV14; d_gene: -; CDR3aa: CASSLRTSNTGELFF; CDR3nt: TGTGCCAGCAGCCTCAGGACATCCAACACCGGGGAGCTGTTTTTT
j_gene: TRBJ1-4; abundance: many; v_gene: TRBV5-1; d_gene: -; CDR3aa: CASSLQGTNEKLFF; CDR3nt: TGCGCCAGCAGCTTACAGGGAACTAATGAAAAACTGTTTTTT
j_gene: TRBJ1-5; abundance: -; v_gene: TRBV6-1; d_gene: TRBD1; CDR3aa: CASSSMTGGGQPQHF; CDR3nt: TGTGCCAGCAGTTCCATGACAGGGGGCGGTCAGCCCCAGCATTTT
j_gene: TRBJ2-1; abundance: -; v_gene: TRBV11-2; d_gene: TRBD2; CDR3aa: CASRFSGLASNEQFF; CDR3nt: TGTGCCAGCAGGTTTTCGGGACTAGCGAGCAATGAGCAGTTCTTC
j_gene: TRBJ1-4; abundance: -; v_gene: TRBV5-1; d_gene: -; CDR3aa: CASSLYGANEKLFF; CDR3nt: TGCGCCAGCAGCTTGTACGGGGCTAATGAAAAACTGTTTTTT
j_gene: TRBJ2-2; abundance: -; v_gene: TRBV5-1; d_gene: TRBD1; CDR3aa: CASSLRDRGPPGELFF; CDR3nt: TGCGCCAGCAGCTTGAGGGACAGGGGGCCCCCCGGGGAGCTGTTTTTT
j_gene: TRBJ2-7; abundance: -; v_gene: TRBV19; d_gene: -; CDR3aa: CASSIVSYNSYEQYF; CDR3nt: TGTGCCAGTAGTATAGTTTCGTACAACTCCTACGAGCAGTACTTC
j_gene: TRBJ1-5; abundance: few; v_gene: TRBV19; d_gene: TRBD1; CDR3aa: CASRTDRGSNQPQHF; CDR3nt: TGTGCCAGTAGAACCGACAGGGGAAGCAATCAGCCCCAGCATTTT
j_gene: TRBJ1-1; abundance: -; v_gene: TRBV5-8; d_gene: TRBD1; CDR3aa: CASSKGAGRKNTEAFF; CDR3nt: TGTGCCAGCAGCAAGGGGGCAGGGAGGAAGAACACTGAAGCTTTCTTT
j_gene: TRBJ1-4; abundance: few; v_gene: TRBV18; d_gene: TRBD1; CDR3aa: CASSPEGQGATTNEKLFF; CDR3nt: TGTGCCAGCTCACCCGAAGGACAGGGGGCCACAACTAATGAAAAACTGTTTTTT
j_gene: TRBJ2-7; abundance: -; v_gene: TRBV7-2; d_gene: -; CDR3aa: CASSLGGQGYEQYF; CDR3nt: TGTGCCAGCAGCTTAGGAGGCCAGGGTTACGAGCAGTACTTC
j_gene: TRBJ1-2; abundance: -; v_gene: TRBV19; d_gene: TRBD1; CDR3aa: CASTPSDRGSYGYTF; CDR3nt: TGTGCCAGTACCCCCAGCGACAGGGGATCCTATGGCTACACCTTC
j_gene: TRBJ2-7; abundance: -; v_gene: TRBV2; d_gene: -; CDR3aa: CASAMEGKGAEQYF; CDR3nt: TGTGCCAGCGCGATGGAGGGCAAAGGGGCCGAGCAGTACTTC
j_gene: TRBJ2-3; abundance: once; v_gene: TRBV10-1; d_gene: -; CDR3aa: CASGGTASTDTQYF; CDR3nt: TGCGCCAGCGGAGGGACAGCTAGCACAGATACGCAGTATTTT
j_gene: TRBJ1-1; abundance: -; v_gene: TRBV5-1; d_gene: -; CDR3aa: CASSFGGSDTEAFF; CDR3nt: TGCGCCAGCAGCTTCGGGGGGTCGGACACTGAAGCTTTCTTT
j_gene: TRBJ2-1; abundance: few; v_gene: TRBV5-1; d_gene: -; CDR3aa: CASSLVSASYEQFF; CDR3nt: TGCGCCAGCAGCTTGGTGTCGGCTAGTTATGAGCAGTTCTTC
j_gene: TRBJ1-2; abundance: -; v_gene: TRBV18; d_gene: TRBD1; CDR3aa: CASSPSTGGHYGYTF; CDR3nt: TGTGCCAGCTCACCATCGACAGGGGGCCACTATGGCTACACCTTC
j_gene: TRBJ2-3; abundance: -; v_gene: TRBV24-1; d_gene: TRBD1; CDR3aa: CATSDLTGGGTDTQYF; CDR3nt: TGTGCCACCAGTGATTTAACAGGGGGCGGCACAGATACGCAGTATTTT
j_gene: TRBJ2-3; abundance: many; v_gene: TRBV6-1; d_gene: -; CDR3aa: CASSEAGGADTQYF; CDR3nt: TGTGCCAGCAGTGAAGCCGGAGGAGCAGATACGCAGTATTTT
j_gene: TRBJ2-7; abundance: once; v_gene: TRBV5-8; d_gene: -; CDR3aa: CASRPLWKQGGGYEQYF; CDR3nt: TGTGCCAGCAGACCGCTATGGAAACAGGGTGGAGGCTACGAGCAGTACTTC
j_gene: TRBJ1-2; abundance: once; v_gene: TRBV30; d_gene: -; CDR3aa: CAQDSTLYGYTF; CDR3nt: TGTGCCCAGGACAGTACACTCTATGGCTACACCTTC
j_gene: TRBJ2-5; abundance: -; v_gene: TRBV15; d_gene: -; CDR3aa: CATSRDLRYQETQYF; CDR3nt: TGTGCCACCAGCAGAGATTTGCGCTACCAAGAGACCCAGTACTTC
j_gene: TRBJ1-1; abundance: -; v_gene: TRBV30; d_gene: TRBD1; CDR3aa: CAARGQANTEAFF; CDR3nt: TGTGCCGCACGGGGACAGGCGAACACTGAAGCTTTCTTT
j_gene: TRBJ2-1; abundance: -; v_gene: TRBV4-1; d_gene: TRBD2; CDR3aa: CASSPYGLAGNNEQFF; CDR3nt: TGCGCCAGCAGCCCTTATGGACTAGCGGGGAACAATGAGCAGTTCTTC
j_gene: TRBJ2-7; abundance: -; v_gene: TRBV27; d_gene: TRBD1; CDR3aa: CASSLQGASYEQYF; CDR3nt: TGTGCCAGCAGTTTACAGGGGGCCTCCTACGAGCAGTACTTC
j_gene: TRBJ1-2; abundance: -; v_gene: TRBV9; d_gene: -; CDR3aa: CASSGPRVGYTF; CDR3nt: TGTGCCAGCAGCGGCCCACGGGTTGGCTACACCTTC
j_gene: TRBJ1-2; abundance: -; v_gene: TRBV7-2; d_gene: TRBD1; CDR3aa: CASSLGDRERYGYTF; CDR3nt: TGTGCCAGCAGCTTAGGGGACAGGGAGCGCTATGGCTACACCTTC
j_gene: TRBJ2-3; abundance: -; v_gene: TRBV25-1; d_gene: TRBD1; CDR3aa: CASSEMVTGARDTQYF; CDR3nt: TGTGCCAGCAGTGAAATGGTGACAGGGGCGCGAGATACGCAGTATTTT
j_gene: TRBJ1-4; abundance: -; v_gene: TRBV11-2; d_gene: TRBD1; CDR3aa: CASSLGGTGGSANEKLFF; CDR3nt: TGTGCCAGCAGCTTGGGAGGGACAGGGGGATCGGCTAATGAAAAACTGTTTTTT
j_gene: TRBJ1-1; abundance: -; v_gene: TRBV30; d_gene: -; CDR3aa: CASLVGRGEAFF; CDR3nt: TGTGCCTCACTAGTGGGCAGAGGTGAAGCTTTCTTT
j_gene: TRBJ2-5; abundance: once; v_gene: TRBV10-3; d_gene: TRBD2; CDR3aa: CAISSGSEETQYF; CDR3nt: TGTGCCATCAGTAGCGGGAGTGAAGAGACCCAGTACTTC
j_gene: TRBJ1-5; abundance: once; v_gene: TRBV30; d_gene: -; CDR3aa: CAWSAGGGQPQHF; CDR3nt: TGTGCCTGGAGTGCGGGGGGCGGTCAGCCCCAGCATTTT
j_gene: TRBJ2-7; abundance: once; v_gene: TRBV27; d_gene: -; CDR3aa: CASSLGAYEQYF; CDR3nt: TGTGCCAGCAGTTTGGGCGCCTACGAGCAGTACTTC
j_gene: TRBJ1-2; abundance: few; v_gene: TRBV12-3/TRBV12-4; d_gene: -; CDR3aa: CASSLDSVYGYTF; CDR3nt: TGTGCCAGCAGTTTAGACAGTGTCTATGGCTACACCTTC
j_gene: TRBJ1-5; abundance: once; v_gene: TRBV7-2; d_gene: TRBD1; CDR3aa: CASSLDRGHQPQHF; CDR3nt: TGTGCCAGCAGCCTTGACAGGGGGCATCAGCCCCAGCATTTT
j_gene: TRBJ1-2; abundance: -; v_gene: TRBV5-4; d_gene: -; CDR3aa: CASSAIREGNYGYTF; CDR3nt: TGTGCCAGCAGCGCAATCAGGGAAGGGAACTATGGCTACACCTTC